The rows below give T cell receptor beta chains drawn from one sample of a study of blood T cell repertoires in COVID-19. Repertoires were generated with immunoSEQ multiplex PCR, while TCRdb's copy carries only in-frame clones and drops some. The table has under 300,000 clones, about 80% seen once; the top ten hold 4% to 6%. Sequencing was done on a sample of peripheral blood. The receptors here all came from a woman of 80 years or more with active or convalescent COVID-19. CDR3s include the opening cysteine and the closing phenylalanine or tryptophan. The D gene is left open where the match is weak.

d_call,v_call,cdr3_aa
TRBD2,TRBV27,CASSANFGVAGALGANVLTF
TRBD1,TRBV7-9,CASSLQGQGAYGYTF
-,TRBV3-1/TRBV3-2,CASSRIQGSYEQYF
-,TRBV6-1,CASSELADGTDTQYF
TRBD2,TRBV6-6,CASSSRTSGFTDTQYF
-,TRBV2,CASSVVKVEETQYF
-,TRBV28,CASSLPDRNYEQYF
-,TRBV29-1,CSVEGGVGRRGEQYF
-,TRBV7-8,CASSPRTTSTIQYF
-,TRBV5-4,CASSFAGDTDTQYF
-,TRBV3-1/TRBV3-2,CASSPRGSGANVLTF
-,TRBV19,CASSLQLNTEAFF
-,TRBV10-3,CAISERTVYNSPLHF
TRBD1,TRBV9,CASSPDREFYGYTF
-,TRBV30,CAWSVRVNTEAFF
-,TRBV19,CASSIGRGKRYGYTF
-,TRBV5-1,CASSLSNGRTEAFF
-,TRBV4-1,CASSRSTGNTEAFF
-,TRBV7-9,CASGRRPPQLSNQPQHF
TRBD1,TRBV2,CASRGDRGRFAF
-,TRBV7-7,CASSFKNTGELFF
-,TRBV28,CASSQGRDYGYTF
-,TRBV19,CASTETVENQPQHF
TRBD1,TRBV6-5,CASSLGQGTQYF
-,TRBV10-3,CAISEGGEADTQYF
-,TRBV29-1,CSVEDKDGYTF